The clone carrying this T cell receptor (beta chain) was detected once. The antigen remains unidentified. Then a second PCR, running about 6 to 12 cycles, was carried out with a sample-barcoded 5' primer and a J-beta primer mix. Through a template-switch adaptor with 12 random nucleotides, each cDNA molecule received a tag. TCRdb recomputed calls from the 5' RACE reads with MiXCR, one row per CDR3 protein. The sample lists approximately 1.5 million distinct CDR3 sequences; 35% to 45% were seen once. The sample originates from a study of blood T cells in healthy people across ages. Overall study results and limits: Long-lived and aged donors differed, with more naive CD4+ cells and higher diversity in the long-lived.

Healthy Russian Caucasian donors spanned ages about 6 to 95 years. Staff drew ten milliliters of peripheral blood from each donor. The V gene lost 5 bases and the J gene lost 6 bases, with 14 bases spanning the gap. Germline lookup yields CDR1 DFQATT and CDR2 SNEGSKA (reference sequence). The CDR3 totals 13 residues. The sequence was collected from a woman under 30 in good health. The genes are TRBV20-1 and TRBJ2-1; a weak D match, TRBD1 (6 bases). Sequenced sample: blood. The CDR3 region is CSADRTATNEQFF. The DNA for the CDR3 is TGCAGTGCTGATCGGACAGCTACCAATGAGCAGTTCTTC.